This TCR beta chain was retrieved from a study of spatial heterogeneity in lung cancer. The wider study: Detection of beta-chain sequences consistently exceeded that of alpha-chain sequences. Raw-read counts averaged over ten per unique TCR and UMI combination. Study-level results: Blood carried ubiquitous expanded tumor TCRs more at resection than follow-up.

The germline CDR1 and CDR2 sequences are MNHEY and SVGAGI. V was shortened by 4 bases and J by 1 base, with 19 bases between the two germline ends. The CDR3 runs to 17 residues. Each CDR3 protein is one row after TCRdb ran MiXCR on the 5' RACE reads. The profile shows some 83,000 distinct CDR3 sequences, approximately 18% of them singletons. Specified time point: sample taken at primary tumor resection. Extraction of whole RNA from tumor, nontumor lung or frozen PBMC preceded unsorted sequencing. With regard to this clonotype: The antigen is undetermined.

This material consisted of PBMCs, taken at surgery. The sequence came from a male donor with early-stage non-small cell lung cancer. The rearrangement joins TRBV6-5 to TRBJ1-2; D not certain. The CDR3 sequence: CASSSEPGQTFNYGYTF. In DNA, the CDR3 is TGTGCCAGCAGTTCCGAACCAGGCCAAACCTTTAACTATGGCTACACCTTC.